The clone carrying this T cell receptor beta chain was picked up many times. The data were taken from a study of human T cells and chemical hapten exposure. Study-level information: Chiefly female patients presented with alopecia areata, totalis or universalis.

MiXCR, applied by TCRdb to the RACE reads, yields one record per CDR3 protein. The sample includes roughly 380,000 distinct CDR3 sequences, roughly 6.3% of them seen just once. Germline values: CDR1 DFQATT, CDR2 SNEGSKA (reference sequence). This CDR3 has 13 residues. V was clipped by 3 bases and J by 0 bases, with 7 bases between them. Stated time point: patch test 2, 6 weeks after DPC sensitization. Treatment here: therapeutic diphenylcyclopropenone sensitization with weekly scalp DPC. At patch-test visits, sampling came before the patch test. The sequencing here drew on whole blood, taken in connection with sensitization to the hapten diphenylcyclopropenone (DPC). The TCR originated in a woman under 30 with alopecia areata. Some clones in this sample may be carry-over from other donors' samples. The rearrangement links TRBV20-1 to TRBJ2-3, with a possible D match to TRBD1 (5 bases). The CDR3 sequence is CSASQGSTDTQYF. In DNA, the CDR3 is TGCAGTGCTAGTCAGGGCAGCACAGATACGCAGTATTTT.